This TCR beta chain was captured in a study of T cell changes during pregnancy in multiple sclerosis. V gave up 2 bases and J gave up 4 bases; unmatched junction bases: 5. The germline V gene encodes CDR1 SGHVS and CDR2 FQNEAQ. The CDR3 has 15 amino acids. Sequencing used immunoSEQ multiplex PCR; TCRdb keeps in-frame clones, though not all of them. Among around 58,000 clones listed, 91% were seen once. This chain links TRBV7-8 with TRBJ1-2; 9 positions agree with TRBD1. Source: CD4+ T cells from peripheral blood mononuclear cells, taken after pregnancy. The TCR was taken from a female donor in good health, enrolled as a control in a pregnancy study. The CDR3 DNA is TGTGCCAGCAGCTTAATACAGGGGGCCGCCTATGGCTACACCTTC. Protein: CASSLIQGAAYGYTF.